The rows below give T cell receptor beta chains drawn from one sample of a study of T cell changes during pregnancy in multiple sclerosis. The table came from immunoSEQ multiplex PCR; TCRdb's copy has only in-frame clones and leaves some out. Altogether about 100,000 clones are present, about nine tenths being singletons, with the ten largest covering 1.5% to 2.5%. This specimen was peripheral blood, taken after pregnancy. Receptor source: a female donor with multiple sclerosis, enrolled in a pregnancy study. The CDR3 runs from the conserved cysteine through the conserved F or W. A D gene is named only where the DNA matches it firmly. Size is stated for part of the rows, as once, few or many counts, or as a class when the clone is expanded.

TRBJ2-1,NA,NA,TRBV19,CAIRGYGYNEQFF,TGTGCCATCAGGGGTTACGGGTACAATGAGCAGTTCTTC
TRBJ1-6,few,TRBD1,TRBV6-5,CASRTDRGISPLHF,TGTGCCAGCAGAACAGACAGGGGCATTTCACCCCTCCACTTT
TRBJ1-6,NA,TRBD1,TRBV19,CATSRGPNSPLHF,TGTGCCACCAGTAGGGGGCCAAATTCACCCCTCCACTTT
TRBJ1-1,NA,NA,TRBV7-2,CASSLGPRGEAFF,TGTGCCAGCAGCTTAGGACCTCGCGGTGAAGCTTTCTTT
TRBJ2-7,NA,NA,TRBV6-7,CATDSIYEQYF,TGTGCCACGGACTCCATCTACGAGCAGTACTTC
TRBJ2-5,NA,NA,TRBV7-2,CASSLIGGLRQETQYF,TGTGCCAGCAGCTTAATCGGGGGGCTCCGCCAAGAGACCCAGTACTTC
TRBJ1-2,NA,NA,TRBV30,CAWSVSGGYGYTF,TGTGCCTGGAGTGTATCCGGGGGCTATGGCTACACCTTC
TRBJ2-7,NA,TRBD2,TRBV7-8,CASSLSGEGYEQYF,TGTGCCAGCAGCTTGAGCGGGGAGGGCTACGAGCAGTACTTC
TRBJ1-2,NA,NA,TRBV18,CASSPGVNYGYTF,TGTGCCAGCTCTCCGGGGGTTAACTATGGCTACACCTTC
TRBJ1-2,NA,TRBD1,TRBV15,CATSRDVDREYGYTF,TGTGCCACCAGCAGAGATGTCGACAGGGAGTATGGCTACACCTTC
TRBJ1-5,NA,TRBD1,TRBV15,CATSRARDRVQPQHF,TGTGCCACCAGCAGAGCCCGGGACAGGGTTCAGCCCCAGCATTTT